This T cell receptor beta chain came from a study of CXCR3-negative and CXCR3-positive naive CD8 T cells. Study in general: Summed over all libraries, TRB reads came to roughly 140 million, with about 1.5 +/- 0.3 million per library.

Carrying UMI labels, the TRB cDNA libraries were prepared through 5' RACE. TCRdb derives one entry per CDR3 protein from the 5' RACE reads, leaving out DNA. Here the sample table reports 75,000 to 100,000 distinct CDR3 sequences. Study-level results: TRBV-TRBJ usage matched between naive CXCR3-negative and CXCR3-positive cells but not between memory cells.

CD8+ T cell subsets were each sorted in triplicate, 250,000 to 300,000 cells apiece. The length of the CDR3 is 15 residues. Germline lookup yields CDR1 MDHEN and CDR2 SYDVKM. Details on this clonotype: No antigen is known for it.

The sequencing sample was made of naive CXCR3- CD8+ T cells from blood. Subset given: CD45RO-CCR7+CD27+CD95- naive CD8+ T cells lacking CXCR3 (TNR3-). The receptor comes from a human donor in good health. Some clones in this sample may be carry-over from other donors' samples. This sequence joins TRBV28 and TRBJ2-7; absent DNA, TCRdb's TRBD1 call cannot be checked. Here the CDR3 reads CASSPMGQTTYEQYF.